The clone carrying this TCR beta chain came up a few times. Its antigen is currently unknown. V lost 0 bases and J 5 bases, leaving 12 bases between the germline ends. Germline CDR1 and CDR2: SGDLS and YYNGEE. CDR3 length: 15 amino acids. These data originate in a study of T cell repertoires in cytomegalovirus infection. About the study: Indications of both CMV infection and matching HLA type were provided by public TCR beta signatures.

MiXCR, run by TCRdb on the reads, gives a single entry per CDR3 protein. The table has approximately 500,000 distinct CDR3 sequences, around 30% seen once. Study outcomes and limitations: Summed public TCR beta family frequency identified CMV carriers bearing the relevant HLA. The response measured ex vivo was dominated by TCR beta clonotypes (HLA-C-restricted and CMV-specific).

Sequenced material: cultured PBMCs, taken from culture after CMV antigen stimulation. The receptor was derived from a human donor in good health (CMV status not recorded). Some clones in this sample may be carry-over from other donors' samples. This rearrangement joins TRBV9 to TRBJ1-5, with D possibly TRBD1 on 5 matching bases. The CDR3 DNA follows: TGTGCCAGCAGCGTAGCCCCGACAGAGGATCAGCCCCAGCATTTT. Protein product: CASSVAPTEDQPQHF.